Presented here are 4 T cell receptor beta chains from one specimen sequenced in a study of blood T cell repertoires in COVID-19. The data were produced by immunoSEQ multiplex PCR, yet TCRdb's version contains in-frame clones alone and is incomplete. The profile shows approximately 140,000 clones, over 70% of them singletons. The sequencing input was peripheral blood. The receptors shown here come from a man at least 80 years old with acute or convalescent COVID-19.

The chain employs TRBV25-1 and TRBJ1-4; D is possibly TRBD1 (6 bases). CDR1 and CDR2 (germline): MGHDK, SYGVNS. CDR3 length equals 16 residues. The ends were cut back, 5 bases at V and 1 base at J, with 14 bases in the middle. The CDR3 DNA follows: TGTGCCAGCAGTTACGCAGGGGTTGGAACTAATGAAAAACTGTTTTTT. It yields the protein CASSYAGVGTNEKLFF.

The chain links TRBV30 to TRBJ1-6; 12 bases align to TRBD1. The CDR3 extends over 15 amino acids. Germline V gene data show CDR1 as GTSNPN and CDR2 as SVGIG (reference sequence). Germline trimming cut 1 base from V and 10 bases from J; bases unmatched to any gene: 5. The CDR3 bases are TGTGCCTGGAGTGAGGGGACAGGGGGCTTCTCACCCCTCCACTTT. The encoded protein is CAWSEGTGGFSPLHF. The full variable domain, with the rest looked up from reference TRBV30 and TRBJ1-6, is SQTIHQWPATLVQPVGSPLSLECTVEGTSNPNLYWYRQAAGRGLQLLFYSVGIGQISSEVPQNLSASRPQDRQFILSSKKLLLSDSGFYLCAWSEGTGGFSPLHFGNGTRLTVT.

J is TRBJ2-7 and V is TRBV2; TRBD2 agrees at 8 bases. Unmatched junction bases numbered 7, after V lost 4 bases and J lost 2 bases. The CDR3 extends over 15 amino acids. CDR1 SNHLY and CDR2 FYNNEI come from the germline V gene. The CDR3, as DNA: TGTGCCAGCAGTGGTGCAAAGCGGGGGCCCTACGAGCAGTACTTC. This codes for CASSGAKRGPYEQYF.

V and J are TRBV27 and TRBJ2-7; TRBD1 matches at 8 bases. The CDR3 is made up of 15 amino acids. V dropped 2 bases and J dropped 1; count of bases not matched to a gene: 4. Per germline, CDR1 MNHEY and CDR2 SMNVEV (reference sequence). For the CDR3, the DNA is TGTGCCAGCAGTTTAAGACAGGGGCTATCCTACGAGCAGTACTTC. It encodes CASSLRQGLSYEQYF.